This T cell receptor (beta chain) derives from a study of blood T cell repertoires in COVID-19. The germline V gene has CDR1 KGHSH and CDR2 LQKENI. The CDR3 spans 17 residues. Trimming removed 5 bases from V and 1 base from J; junction bases left unmatched: 4. Original processing notes: Amplification with reference gene primers provided the estimates of nucleated cell counts. This table comes from immunoSEQ multiplex PCR, and its TCRdb copy is limited to in-frame clones, with some not included. V and J calls and clone size follow that table, whereas D and trimming were derived from the DNA. The sample records fewer than 450,000 clones, about nine tenths being singletons.

The chain couples TRBV18 to TRBJ2-6; TRBD1 agrees at 11 bases. Sequencing used PBMCs or T cells enriched from blood (not recorded which). This clonotype was sampled from a man between 18 and 35 years old who had recovered from COVID-19. The CDR3 sequence: CASSAGTGGSGANVLTF. The CDR3 DNA reads as TGTGCCAGCTCAGCCGGGACAGGGGGTTCTGGGGCCAACGTCCTGACTTTC.